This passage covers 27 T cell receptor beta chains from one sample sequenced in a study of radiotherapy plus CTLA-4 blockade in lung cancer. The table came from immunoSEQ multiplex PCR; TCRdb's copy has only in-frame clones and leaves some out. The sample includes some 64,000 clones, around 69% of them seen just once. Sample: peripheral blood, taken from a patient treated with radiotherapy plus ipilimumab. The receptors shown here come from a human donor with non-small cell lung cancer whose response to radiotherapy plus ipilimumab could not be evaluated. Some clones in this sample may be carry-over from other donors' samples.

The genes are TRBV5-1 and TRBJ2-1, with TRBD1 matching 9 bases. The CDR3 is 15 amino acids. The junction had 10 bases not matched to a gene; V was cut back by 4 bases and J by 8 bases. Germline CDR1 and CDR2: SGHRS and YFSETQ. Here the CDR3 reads CASSPRTGAGHEQFF. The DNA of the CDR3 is TGCGCCAGCAGCCCCAGGACAGGGGCTGGGCATGAGCAGTTCTTC.

The CDR3 reads CASSLARGQGPSALHF. CDR3 DNA: TGTGCCAGCAGCTTAGCGCGGGGACAGGGACCCTCCGCCCTCCACTTT. V is TRBV7-9 and J is TRBJ1-6, with 9 positions matching TRBD1. With 0 bases clipped from V and 14 bases from J, the junction kept 11 bases outside the gene matches. Germline assignment: CDR1 SEHNR and CDR2 FQNEAQ (reference sequence). The CDR3 has 16 amino acids.

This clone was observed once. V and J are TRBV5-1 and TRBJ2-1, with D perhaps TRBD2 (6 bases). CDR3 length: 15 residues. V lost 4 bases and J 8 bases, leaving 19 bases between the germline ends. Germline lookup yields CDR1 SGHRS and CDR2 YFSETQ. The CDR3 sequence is CASSHGGTGHYEQFF. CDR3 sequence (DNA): TGCGCCAGCAGCCATGGCGGGACGGGGCATTATGAGCAGTTCTTC.

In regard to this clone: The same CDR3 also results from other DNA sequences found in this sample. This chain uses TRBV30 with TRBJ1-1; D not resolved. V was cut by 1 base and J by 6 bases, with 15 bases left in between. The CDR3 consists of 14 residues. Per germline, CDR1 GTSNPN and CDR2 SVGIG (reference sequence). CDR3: CAWSAPPGWAEAFF. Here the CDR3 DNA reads TGTGCCTGGAGTGCTCCTCCGGGTTGGGCTGAAGCTTTCTTT.

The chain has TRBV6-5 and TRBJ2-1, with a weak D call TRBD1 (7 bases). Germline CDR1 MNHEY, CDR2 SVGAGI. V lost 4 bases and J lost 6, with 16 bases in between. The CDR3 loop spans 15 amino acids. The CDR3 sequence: CASSFLRGASNEQFF. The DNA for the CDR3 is TGTGCCAGCAGTTTCCTCAGGGGGGCTAGCAATGAGCAGTTCTTC.

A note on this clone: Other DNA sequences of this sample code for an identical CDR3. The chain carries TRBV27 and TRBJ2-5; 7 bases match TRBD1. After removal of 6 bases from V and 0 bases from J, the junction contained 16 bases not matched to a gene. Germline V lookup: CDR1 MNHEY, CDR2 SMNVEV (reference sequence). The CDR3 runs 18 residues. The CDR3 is CASRPLWGNTGDQETQYF. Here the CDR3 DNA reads TGTGCCAGCAGGCCTCTTTGGGGAAACACAGGGGACCAAGAGACCCAGTACTTC.

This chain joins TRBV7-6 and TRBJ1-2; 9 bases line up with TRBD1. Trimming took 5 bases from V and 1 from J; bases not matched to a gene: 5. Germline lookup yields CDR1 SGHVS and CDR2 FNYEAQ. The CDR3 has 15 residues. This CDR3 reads CASSMGTGLNYGYTF. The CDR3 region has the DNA TGTGCCAGCAGCATGGGGACAGGGCTTAACTATGGCTACACCTTC.

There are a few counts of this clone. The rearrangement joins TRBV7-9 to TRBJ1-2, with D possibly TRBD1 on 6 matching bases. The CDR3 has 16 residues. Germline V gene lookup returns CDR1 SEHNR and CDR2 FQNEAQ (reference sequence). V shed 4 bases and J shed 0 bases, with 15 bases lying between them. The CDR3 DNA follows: TGTGCCAGCAGCTCCCCTACAGGGCTACCTAACTATGGCTACACCTTC. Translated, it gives CASSSPTGLPNYGYTF.

The CDR3 region has the DNA TGCGCCAGCAGGCCCGGGGGGCCCCAGCATTTT. Translating it yields CASRPGGPQHF. The rearrangement links TRBV10-1 to TRBJ1-5, with a tentative D call TRBD1 (5 bases). V dropped 6 bases and J dropped 9 bases, with 9 bases sitting between them. This CDR3 comprises 11 residues. The germline V gene has CDR1 WNHNN and CDR2 SYGVQD (reference sequence).

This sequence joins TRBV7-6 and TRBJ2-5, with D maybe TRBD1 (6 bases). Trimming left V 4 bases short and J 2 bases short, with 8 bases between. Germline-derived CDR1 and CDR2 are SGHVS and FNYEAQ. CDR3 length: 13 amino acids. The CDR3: CASSYTGQETQYF. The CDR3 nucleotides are TGTGCCAGCAGCTATACAGGGCAAGAGACCCAGTACTTC.

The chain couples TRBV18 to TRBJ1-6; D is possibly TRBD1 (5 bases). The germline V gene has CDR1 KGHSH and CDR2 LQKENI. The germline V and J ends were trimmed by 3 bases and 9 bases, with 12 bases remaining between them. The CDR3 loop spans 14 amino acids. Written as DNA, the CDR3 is TGTGCCAGCTCACCGGACACCCCTTCTTCACCCCTCCACTTT. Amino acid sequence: CASSPDTPSSPLHF.

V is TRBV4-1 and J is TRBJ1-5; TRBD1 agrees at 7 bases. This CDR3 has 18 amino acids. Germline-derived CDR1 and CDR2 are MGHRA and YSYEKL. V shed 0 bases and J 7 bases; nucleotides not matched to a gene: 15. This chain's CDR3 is CASSQDLQGGAGGQPQHF. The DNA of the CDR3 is TGCGCCAGCAGCCAAGATTTGCAGGGGGGGGCGGGGGGCCAGCCCCAGCATTTT.

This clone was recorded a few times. Here the CDR3 reads CASSRHPVGSGNTIYF. CDR3 sequence (DNA): TGTGCCAGCAGTCGACACCCAGTGGGCTCTGGAAACACCATATATTTT. This rearrangement joins TRBV28 to TRBJ1-3; no firm D call. Germline CDR1 reads MDHEN; CDR2 reads SYDVKM. The V end was cut by 5 bases, the J end by 0 bases, with 14 bases between. The CDR3 loop spans 16 amino acids.

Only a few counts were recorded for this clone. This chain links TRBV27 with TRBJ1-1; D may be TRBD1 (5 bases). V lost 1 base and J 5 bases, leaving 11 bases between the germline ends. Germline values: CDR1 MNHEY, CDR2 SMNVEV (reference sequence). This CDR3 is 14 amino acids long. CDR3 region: CASSLYAGVTEAFF. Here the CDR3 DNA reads TGTGCCAGCAGTTTATATGCGGGGGTTACTGAAGCTTTCTTT.

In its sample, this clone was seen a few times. CDR3 sequence (DNA): TGCGCCAGCAGCCGAGACGGCTCGGGCTCTGGAAACACCATATATTTT. It yields the protein CASSRDGSGSGNTIYF. The V call is TRBV5-1, the J call TRBJ1-3; D is uncertain. CDR3 size: 16 residues. Trimming removed 4 bases at V and 0 bases at J, with 14 bases between. Germline CDR1 and CDR2: SGHRS and YFSETQ.

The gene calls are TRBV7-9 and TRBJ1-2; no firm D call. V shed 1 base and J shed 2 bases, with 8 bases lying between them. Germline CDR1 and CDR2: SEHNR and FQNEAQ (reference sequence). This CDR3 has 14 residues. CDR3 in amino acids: CASSLGTGNYGYTF. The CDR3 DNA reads TGTGCCAGCAGCTTAGGGACGGGAAACTATGGCTACACCTTC.

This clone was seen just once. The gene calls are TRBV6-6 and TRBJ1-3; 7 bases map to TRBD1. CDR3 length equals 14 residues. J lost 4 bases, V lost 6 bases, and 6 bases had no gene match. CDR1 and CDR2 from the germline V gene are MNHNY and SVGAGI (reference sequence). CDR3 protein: CASSAQGDGNTIYF. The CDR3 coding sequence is TGTGCCAGCAGCGCTCAGGGGGACGGAAACACCATATATTTT.

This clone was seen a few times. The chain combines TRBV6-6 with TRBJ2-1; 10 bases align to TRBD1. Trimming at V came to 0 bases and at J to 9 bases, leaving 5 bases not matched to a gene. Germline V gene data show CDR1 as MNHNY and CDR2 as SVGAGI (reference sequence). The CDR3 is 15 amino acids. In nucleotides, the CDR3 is TGTGCCAGCAGTTACTCGGGGACAGGGGTGGGTGAGCAGTTCTTC. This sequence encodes CASSYSGTGVGEQFF.

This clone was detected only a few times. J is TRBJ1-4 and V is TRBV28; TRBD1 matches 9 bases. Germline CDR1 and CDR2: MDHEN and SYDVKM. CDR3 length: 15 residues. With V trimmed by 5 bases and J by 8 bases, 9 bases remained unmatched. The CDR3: CASSAWTGAGEKLFF. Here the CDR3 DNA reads TGTGCCAGCAGTGCCTGGACAGGGGCTGGAGAAAAACTGTTTTTT.

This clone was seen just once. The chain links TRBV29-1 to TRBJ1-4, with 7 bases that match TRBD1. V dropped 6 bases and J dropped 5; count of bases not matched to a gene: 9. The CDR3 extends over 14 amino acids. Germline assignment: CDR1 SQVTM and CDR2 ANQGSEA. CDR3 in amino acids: CSVRYRGPNEKLFF. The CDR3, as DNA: TGCAGCGTCCGATACAGGGGACCAAATGAAAAACTGTTTTTT.

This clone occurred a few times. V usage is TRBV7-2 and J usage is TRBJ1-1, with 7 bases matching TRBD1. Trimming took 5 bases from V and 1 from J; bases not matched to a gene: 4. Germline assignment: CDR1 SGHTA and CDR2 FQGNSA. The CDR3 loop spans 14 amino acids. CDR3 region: CASSPGTENTEAFF. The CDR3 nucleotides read TGTGCCAGCAGCCCCGGGACAGAGAACACTGAAGCTTTCTTT.

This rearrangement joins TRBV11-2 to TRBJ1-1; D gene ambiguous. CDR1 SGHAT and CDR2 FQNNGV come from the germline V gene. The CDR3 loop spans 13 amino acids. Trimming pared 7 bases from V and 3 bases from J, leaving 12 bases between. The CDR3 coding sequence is TGTGCCAGCACCCGAAATACGGACACTGAAGCTTTCTTT. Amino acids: CASTRNTDTEAFF. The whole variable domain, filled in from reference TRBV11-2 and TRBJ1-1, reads EAGVAQSPRYKIIEKRQSVAFWCNPISGHATLYWYQQILGQGPKLLIQFQNNGVVDDSQLPKDRFSAERLKGVDSTLKIQPAKLEDSAVYLCASTRNTDTEAFFGQGTRLTVV.

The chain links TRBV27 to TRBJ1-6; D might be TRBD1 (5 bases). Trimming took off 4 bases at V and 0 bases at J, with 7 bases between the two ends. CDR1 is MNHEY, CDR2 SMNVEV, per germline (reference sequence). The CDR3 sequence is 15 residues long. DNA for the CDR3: TGTGCCAGCAGTTGGGGGGTCTCCTATAATTCACCCCTCCACTTT. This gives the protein CASSWGVSYNSPLHF.

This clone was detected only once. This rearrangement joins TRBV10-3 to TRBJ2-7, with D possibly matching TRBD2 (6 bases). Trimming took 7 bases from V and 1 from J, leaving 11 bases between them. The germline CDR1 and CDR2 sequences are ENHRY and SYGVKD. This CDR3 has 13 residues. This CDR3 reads CAITRESSYEQYF. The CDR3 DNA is TGTGCCATCACCCGGGAGTCGTCCTACGAGCAGTACTTC.

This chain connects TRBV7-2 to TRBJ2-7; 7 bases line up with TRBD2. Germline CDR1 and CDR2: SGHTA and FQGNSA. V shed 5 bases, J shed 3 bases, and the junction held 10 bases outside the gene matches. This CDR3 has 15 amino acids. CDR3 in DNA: TGTGCCAGCAGCCAACGATCGGGCGGGAGCTACGAGCAGTACTTC. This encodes CASSQRSGGSYEQYF.

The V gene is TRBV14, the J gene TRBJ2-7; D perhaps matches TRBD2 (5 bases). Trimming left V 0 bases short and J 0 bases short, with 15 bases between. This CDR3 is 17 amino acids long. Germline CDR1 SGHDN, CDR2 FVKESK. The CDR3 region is CASSQDLSPGYSYEQYF. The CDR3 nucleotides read TGTGCCAGCAGCCAAGATCTAAGTCCGGGGTACTCCTACGAGCAGTACTTC.

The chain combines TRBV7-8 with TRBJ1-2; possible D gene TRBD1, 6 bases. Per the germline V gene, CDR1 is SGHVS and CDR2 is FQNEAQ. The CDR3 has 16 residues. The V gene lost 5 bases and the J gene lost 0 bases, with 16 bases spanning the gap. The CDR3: CASSTPSRGANYGYTF. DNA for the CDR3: TGTGCCAGCAGCACCCCCTCCAGGGGAGCTAACTATGGCTACACCTTC.